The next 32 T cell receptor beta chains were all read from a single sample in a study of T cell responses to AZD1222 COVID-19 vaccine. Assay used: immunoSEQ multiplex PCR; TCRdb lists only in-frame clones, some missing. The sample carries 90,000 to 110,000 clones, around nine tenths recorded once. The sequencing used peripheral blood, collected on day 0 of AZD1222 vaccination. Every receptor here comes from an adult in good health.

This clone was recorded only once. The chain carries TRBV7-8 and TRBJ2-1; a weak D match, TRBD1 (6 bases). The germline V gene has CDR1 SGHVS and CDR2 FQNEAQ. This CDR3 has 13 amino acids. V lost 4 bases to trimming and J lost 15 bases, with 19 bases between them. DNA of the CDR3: TGTGCCAGCAGCTCCCTGCCAATGGACAGACTGTTCTTC. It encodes CASSSLPMDRLFF.

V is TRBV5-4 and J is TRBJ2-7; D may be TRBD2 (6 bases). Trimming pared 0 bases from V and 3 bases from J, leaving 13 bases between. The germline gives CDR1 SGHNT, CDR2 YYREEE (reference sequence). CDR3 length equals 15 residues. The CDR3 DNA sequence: TGTGCCAGCAGCTTGGAAAAAGCGGGCCTCTACGAGCAGTACTTC. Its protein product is CASSLEKAGLYEQYF.

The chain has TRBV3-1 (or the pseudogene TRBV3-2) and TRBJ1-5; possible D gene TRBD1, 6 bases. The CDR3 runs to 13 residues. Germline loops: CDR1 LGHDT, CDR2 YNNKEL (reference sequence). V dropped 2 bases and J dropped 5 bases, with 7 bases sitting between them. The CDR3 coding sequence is TGTGCCAGCAGCCAATACAGGGATCAGCCCCAGCATTTT. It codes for CASSQYRDQPQHF.

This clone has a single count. The CDR3 coding sequence is TGTGCCAGCAGTTTATCCCCTTCCACAGATACGCAGTATTTT. This codes for CASSLSPSTDTQYF. The gene calls are TRBV6-5 and TRBJ2-3; D unclear. The CDR3 covers 14 residues. With 4 bases removed from V and 2 bases from J, the gap between germline ends came to 10 bases. Per germline, CDR1 MNHEY and CDR2 SVGAGI.

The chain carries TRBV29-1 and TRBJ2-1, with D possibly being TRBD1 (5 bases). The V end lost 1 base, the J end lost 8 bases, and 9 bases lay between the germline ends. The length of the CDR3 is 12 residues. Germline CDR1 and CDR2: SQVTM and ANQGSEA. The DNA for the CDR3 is TGCAGCGTTGAAGGGACACTGGATGAGCAGTTCTTC. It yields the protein CSVEGTLDEQFF.

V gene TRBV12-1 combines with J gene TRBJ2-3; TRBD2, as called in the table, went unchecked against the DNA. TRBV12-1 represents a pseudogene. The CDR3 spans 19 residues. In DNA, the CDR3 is TGTGCCAGCAGCTTTACCCAGAAAGGTCCTAGCGGGGAAGGAGATACGCAGTATTTT. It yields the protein CASSFTQKGPSGEGDTQYF.

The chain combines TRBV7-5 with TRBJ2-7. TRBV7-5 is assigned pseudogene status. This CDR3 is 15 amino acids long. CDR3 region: CARSLVCNHTYEQYF. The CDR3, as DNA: TGTGCCAGAAGCTTAGTGTGCAACCATACCTACGAGCAGTACTTC.

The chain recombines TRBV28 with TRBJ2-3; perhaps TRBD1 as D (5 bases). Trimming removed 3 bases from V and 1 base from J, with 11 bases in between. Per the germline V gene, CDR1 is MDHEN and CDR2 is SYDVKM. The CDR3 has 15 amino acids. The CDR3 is CASSLDVGRTDTQYF. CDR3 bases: TGTGCCAGCAGTTTGGACGTGGGGCGCACAGATACGCAGTATTTT. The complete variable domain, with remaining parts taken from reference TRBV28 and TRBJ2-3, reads DVKVTQSSRYLVKRTGEKVFLECVQDMDHENMFWYRQDPGLGLRLIYFSYDVKMKEKGDIPEGYSVSREKKERFSLILESASTNQTSMYLCASSLDVGRTDTQYFGPGTRLTVL.

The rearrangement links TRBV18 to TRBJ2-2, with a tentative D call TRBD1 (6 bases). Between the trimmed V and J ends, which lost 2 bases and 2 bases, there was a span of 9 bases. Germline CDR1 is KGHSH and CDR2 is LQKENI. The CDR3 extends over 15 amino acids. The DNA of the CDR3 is TGTGCCAGCTCACCAACGGGACAAAACACCGGGGAGCTGTTTTTT. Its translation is CASSPTGQNTGELFF.

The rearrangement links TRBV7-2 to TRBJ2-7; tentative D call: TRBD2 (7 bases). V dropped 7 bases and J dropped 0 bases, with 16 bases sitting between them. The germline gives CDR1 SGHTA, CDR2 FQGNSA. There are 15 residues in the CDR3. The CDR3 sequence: CASTLNGGPSYEQYF. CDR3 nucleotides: TGTGCCAGCACCCTGAACGGGGGGCCCTCCTACGAGCAGTACTTC.

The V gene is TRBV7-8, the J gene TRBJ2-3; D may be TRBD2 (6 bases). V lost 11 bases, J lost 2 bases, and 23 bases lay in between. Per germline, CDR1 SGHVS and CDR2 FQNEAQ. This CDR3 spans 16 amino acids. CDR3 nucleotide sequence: TGTGCCTCCCTGGATATGGGGGGATCTGACACAGATACGCAGTATTTT. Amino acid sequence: CASLDMGGSDTDTQYF.

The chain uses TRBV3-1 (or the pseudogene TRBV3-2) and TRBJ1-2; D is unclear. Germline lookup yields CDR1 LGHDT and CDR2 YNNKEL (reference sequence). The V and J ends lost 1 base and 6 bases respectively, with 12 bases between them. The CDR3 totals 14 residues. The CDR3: CASSQADINHGYTF. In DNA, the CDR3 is TGTGCCAGCAGCCAAGCTGACATAAATCATGGCTACACCTTC.

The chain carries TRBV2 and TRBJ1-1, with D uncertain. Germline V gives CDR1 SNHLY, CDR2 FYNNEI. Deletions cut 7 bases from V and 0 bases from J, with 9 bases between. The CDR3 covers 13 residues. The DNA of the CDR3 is TGTGCCAGCATGGGATATATGAACACTGAAGCTTTCTTT. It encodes CASMGYMNTEAFF.

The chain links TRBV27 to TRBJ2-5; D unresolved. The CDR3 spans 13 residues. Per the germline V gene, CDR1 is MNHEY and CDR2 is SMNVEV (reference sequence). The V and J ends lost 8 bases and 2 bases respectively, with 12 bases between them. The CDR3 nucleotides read TGTGCCAGCTCTACCAGAATGCAAGAGACCCAGTACTTC. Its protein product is CASSTRMQETQYF.

The CDR3 reads CASSLQRTSGSFF. Written as DNA, the CDR3 is TGTGCCAGCAGCTTACAAAGGACTAGCGGGAGTTTCTTC. The rearrangement uses TRBV7-2 and TRBJ2-1; TRBD2 matches 13 bases. This CDR3 is built from 13 residues. The V gene end was trimmed by 2 bases and the J gene end by 16 bases; junction bases not matched to a gene: 5. Germline V CDR1 and CDR2: SGHTA, FQGNSA.

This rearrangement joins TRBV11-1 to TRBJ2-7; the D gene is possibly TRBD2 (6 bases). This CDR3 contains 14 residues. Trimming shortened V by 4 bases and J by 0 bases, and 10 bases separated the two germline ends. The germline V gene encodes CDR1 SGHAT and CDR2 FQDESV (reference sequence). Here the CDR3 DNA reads TGTGCCAGCAGCTACTACGGGAGCTCCTACGAGCAGTACTTC. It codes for CASSYYGSSYEQYF.

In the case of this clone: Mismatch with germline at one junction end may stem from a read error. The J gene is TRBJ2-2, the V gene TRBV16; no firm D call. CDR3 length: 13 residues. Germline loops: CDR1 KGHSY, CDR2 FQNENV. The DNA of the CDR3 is TGTGTCAGCAGCCAATCGCGGCCCGGGGAGCTGTTTTTT. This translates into CVSSQSRPGELFF.

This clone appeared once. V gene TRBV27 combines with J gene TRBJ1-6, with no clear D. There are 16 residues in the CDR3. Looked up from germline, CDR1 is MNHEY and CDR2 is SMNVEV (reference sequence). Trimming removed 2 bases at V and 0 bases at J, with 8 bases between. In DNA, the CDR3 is TGTGCCAGCAGTTTAGGCCGCTACTCCTATAATTCACCCCTCCACTTT. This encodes CASSLGRYSYNSPLHF.

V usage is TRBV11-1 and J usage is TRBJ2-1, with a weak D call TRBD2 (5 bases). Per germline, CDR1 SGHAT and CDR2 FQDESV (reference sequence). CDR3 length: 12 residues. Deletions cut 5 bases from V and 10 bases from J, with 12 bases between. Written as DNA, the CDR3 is TGTGCCAGCAGCCAGGAGAGGGCGGAGCAGTTCTTC. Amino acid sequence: CASSQERAEQFF.

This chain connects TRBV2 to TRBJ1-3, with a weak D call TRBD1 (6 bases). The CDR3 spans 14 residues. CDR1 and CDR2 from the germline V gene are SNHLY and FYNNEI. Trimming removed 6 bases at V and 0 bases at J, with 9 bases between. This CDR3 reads CASRTGTSGNTIYF. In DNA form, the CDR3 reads TGTGCCAGCAGAACAGGGACCTCTGGAAACACCATATATTTT.

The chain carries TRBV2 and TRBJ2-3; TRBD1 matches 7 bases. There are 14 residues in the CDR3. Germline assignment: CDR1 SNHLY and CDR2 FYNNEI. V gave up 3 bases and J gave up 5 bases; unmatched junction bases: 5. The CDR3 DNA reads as TGTGCCAGCAGTGACAGGGGGAGAGGAGATACGCAGTATTTT. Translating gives CASSDRGRGDTQYF.

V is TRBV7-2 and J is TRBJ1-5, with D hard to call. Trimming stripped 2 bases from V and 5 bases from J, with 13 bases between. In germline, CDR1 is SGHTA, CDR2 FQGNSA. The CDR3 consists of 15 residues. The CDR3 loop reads CASSLTIGVHQPQHF. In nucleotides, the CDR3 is TGTGCCAGCAGCTTAACCATCGGCGTCCATCAGCCCCAGCATTTT.

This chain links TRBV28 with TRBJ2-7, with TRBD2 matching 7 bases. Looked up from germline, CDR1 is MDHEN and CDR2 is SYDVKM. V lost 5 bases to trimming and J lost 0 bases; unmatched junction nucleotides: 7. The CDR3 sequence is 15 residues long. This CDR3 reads CASSNLGRDSYEQYF. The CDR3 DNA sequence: TGTGCCAGCAGTAACCTAGGGAGGGACTCCTACGAGCAGTACTTC.

CDR3 bases: TGTGCCAGCTCCCCGGGACATAACGGGGAGCTGTTTTTT. Amino acids: CASSPGHNGELFF. The chain is built from TRBV18 and TRBJ2-2, with D possibly TRBD1 on 6 matching bases. V was clipped by 6 bases and J by 7 bases, with 12 bases between them. CDR1 is KGHSH and CDR2 is LQKENI in the germline V gene. The CDR3 is made up of 13 amino acids. Combining the CDR3 with reference TRBV18 and TRBJ2-2 gives the whole variable domain NAGVMQNPRHLVRRRGQEARLRCSPMKGHSHVYWYRQLPEEGLKFMVYLQKENIIDESGMPKERFSAEFPKEGPSILRIQQVVRGDSAAYFCASSPGHNGELFFGEGSRLTVL.

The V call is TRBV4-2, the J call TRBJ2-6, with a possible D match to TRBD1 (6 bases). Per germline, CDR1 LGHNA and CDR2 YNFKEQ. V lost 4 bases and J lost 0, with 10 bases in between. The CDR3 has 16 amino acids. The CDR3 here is CASSPDRSSGANVLTF. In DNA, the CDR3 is TGTGCCAGCAGCCCTGACAGGAGCTCTGGGGCCAACGTCCTGACTTTC.

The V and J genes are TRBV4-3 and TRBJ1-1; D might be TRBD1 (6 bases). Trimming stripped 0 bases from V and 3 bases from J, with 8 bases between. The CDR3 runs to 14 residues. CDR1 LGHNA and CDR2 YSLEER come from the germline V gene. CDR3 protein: CASSQDRGDTEAFF. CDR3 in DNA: TGCGCCAGCAGCCAAGACAGGGGTGACACTGAAGCTTTCTTT.

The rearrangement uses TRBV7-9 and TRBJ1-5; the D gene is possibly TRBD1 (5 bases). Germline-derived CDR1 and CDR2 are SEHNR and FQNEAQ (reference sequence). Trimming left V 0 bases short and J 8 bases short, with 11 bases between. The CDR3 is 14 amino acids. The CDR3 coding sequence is TGTGCCAGCAGCTTAGCGGGACTTTTGGAGCCCCAGCATTTT. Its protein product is CASSLAGLLEPQHF.

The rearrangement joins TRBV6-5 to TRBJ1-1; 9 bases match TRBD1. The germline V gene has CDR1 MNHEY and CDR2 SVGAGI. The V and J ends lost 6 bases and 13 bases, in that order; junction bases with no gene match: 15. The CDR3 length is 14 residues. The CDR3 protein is CASRRIGTGSLVFF. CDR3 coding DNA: TGTGCCAGCAGGAGAATAGGGACAGGGAGCTTGGTTTTCTTT.

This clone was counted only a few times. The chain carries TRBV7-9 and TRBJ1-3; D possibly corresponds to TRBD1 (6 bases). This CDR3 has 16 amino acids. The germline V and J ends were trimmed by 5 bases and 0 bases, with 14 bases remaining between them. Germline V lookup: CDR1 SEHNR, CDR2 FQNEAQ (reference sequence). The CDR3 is CASSGLDSYSGNTIYF. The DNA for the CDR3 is TGTGCCAGCAGCGGCCTGGACAGTTACTCTGGAAACACCATATATTTT.

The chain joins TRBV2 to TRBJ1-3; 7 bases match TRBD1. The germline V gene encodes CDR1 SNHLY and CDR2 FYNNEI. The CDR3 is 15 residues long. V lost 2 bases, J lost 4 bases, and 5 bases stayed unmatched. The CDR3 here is CASSEMTGLGNTIYF. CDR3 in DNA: TGTGCCAGCAGTGAAATGACAGGGTTGGGAAACACCATATATTTT. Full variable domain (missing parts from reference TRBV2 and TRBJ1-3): EPEVTQTPSHQVTQMGQEVILRCVPISNHLYFYWYRQILGQKVEFLVSFYNNEISEKSEIFDDQFSVERPDGSNFTLKIRSTKLEDSAMYFCASSEMTGLGNTIYFGEGSWLTVV.

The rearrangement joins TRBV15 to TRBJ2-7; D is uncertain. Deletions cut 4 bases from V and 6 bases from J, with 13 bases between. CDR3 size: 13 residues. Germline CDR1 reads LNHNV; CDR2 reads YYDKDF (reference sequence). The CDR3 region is CATSNGPKPEQYF. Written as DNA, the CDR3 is TGTGCCACCAGCAACGGACCGAAGCCCGAGCAGTACTTC. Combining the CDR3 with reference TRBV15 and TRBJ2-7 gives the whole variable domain DAMVIQNPRYQVTQFGKPVTLSCSQTLNHNVMYWYQQKSSQAPKLLFHYYDKDFNNEADTPDNFQSRRPNTSFCFLDIRSPGLGDTAMYLCATSNGPKPEQYFGPGTRLTVT.

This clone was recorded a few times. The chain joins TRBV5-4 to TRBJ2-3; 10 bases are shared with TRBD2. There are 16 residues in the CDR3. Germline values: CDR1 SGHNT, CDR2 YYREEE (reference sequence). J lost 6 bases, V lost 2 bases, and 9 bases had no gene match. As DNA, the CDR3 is TGTGCCAGCAGCTTAATGGGACTAGCGAGGGAGGATACGCAGTATTTT. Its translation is CASSLMGLAREDTQYF. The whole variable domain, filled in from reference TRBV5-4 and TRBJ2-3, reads ETGVTQSPTHLIKTRGQQVTLRCSSQSGHNTVSWYQQALGQGPQFIFQYYREEENGRGNFPPRFSGLQFPNYSSELNVNALELDDSALYLCASSLMGLAREDTQYFGPGTRLTVL.